This TCR beta chain was retrieved from a study (dated by TCRdb to the mid-2010s). Taken from the germline V gene, the CDR1 and CDR2 loops are SGHTA and FQGNSA. The V end loses 8 bases and the J end loses 3 bases, and a stretch of 13 bases separates them. The CDR3, cysteine through phenylalanine, is 13 amino acids long. Of the read, only the CDR3 DNA is kept; its 39 bases are in frame from base 1. Notes on this clonotype: It lacks a known antigen. Base-call qualities are not available, and no considerably larger clone is one nucleotide away.

Library prep was done by RT-PCR. The listed sequencing device is Illumina MiSeq. Clones were called with MiXCR by TCRdb after fastp trimmed the public reads at Q25, and only in-frame beta chains were retained. Rows with one shared CDR3 protein collapse into an entry with the most common genes and DNA. The table for this sample lists about 700,000 distinct CDR3 sequences; approximately 15% of them were counted only once. 3.6% of the sample is in the top ten clones. The sample consisted of memory CD4+ T cells from blood. Recombination connected TRBV7-2 to TRBJ1-1; the D gene cannot be named for sure. The receptor comes from a female donor in good health, serving as a healthy control. The CDR3 has the sequence CASSTGVDTEAFF. The bases are TGTGCCAGCTCTACCGGGGTGGACACTGAAGCTTTCTTT. Reference TRBV7-2 and TRBJ1-1 genes cover what lies past the CDR3, so the full variable domain is GAGVSQSPSNKVTEKGKDVELRCDPISGHTALYWYRQSLGQGLEFLIYFQGNSAPDKSGLPSDRFSAERTGGSVSTLTIQRTQQEDSAVYLCASSTGVDTEAFFGQGTRLTVV.